This T cell receptor (beta chain) was identified in a study of T cells in Graves' hyperthyroidism and ophthalmopathy. Amplified regions were TCR beta CDR3 sequences from RNA transcripts. First-round RT-PCR with HTBI primers amplified the TCR CDR3 region. TCRdb ran MiXCR on the multiplex PCR reads and lists one entry per CDR3 protein. The sample shows 360,000 or so distinct CDR3 sequences, roughly 15% of them seen only once. CDR3 length: 16 residues. V dropped 3 bases and J dropped 5; count of bases not matched to a gene: 6. Germline V gene lookup returns CDR1 MDHEN and CDR2 SYDVKM. Points from the study as a whole: Most clonotypes expanded in the thyroid (above 0.001) were also present in blood.

In this sample, this clonotype turned up many times. Its target is not known. Disease duration was under 3 months in the ophthalmopathy patients, who also had a Clinical Activity Score of at least 3 and a NOSPECS grade of at least 4. Orbital computed tomography and thyroid ultrasound, together with serum TRAb and thyroxine and clinical symptoms, were used for diagnoses. The V and J genes are TRBV28 and TRBJ2-3; TRBD2 matches 12 bases. What was sequenced was blood. The source of this sequence is a woman aged 55 to 70 with Graves' ophthalmopathy. Written as DNA, the CDR3 is TGTGCCAGCAGTTTGGGGACTAGCGGGTCCAGAGATACGCAGTATTTT. Translating it yields CASSLGTSGSRDTQYF.